The 9 T cell receptor beta chains presented below share a single source sample, sequenced in a study of PD-1 blockade in classical Hodgkin lymphoma (dated by TCRdb to about 2020). The library relied on the immunoSEQ multiplex PCR assay. TCRdb limited this immuneACCESS table to in-frame rearrangements with V and J called. A share of clones is missing; checked studies link under half to unresolved V genes, and the rest is unexplained. The sample contains 20,000 to 25,000 clones, around three quarters of them found a single time. The ten biggest clones cover about a sixth of the sample. Reading the label with the study, this specimen's time point is: cycle 2 day 1 (C2D1) of nivolumab. Every trial patient had relapsed following autologous stem cell transplantation, and prior brentuximab vedotin exposure was what differed among cohorts A, B and C. The sequenced sample was peripheral blood mononuclear cells (PBMCs), obtained before the second cycle of nivolumab. These receptors were collected from a human donor with classical Hodgkin lymphoma.

This chain links TRBV7-9 with TRBJ2-1; D possibly uses TRBD1 or TRBD2 (5 bases each). Trimming shortened V by 3 bases and J by 5 bases, and 17 bases separated the two germline ends. Germline V gives CDR1 SEHNR, CDR2 FQNEAQ (reference sequence). The CDR3 covers 16 residues. For the CDR3, the DNA is TGTGCCAGCAGCTTTATGATGGGGGTCGGGGACAATGAGCAGTTCTTC. Its translation is CASSFMMGVGDNEQFF.

This chain links TRBV6-6 with TRBJ1-1; D unclear. Germline CDR1 is MNHNY and CDR2 is SVGAGI (reference sequence). The CDR3 totals 13 residues. V lost 6 bases and J 1 base, leaving 9 bases between the germline ends. The CDR3: CASSRHENTEAFF. The CDR3 DNA sequence: TGTGCCAGCAGCCGACACGAGAACACTGAAGCTTTCTTT.

The J gene is TRBJ2-7, the V gene TRBV7-9; D remains unclear. The length of the CDR3 is 13 residues. The V end lost 5 bases, the J end lost 2 bases, and 10 bases lay between the germline ends. Germline V gives CDR1 SEHNR, CDR2 FQNEAQ (reference sequence). The CDR3 spells CASSPSVPYEQYF. As DNA, the CDR3 is TGTGCCAGCAGCCCAAGTGTCCCCTACGAGCAGTACTTC.

The chain has TRBV28 and TRBJ1-5; the D gene is possibly TRBD1 (6 bases). CDR3 length equals 16 residues. Germline assignment: CDR1 MDHEN and CDR2 SYDVKM. V was cut by 2 bases and J by 7 bases, with 18 bases left in between. This CDR3 reads CASSLKYGGLRQPQHF. CDR3 coding DNA: TGTGCCAGCAGTTTAAAGTACGGGGGGCTAAGACAGCCCCAGCATTTT.

This clone was recorded once. The chain links TRBV6-5 to TRBJ2-2; D is unresolved. The CDR3 length is 14 residues. V dropped 3 bases and J dropped 4 bases, with 9 bases sitting between them. CDR1 and CDR2 from the germline V gene are MNHEY and SVGAGI. CDR3 region: CASSYRKGTGELFF. The CDR3 DNA is TGTGCCAGCAGTTATAGGAAGGGCACCGGGGAGCTGTTTTTT.

The genes are TRBV6-1 and TRBJ1-1, with TRBD1 as a possible D gene (5 bases). CDR1 MNHNS and CDR2 SASEGT come from the germline V gene. V gave up 4 bases and J gave up 0 bases, with 12 bases separating them. This CDR3 has 15 residues. CDR3 in amino acids: CASSATAIMNTEAFF. CDR3 nucleotide sequence: TGTGCCAGCAGTGCGACAGCGATAATGAACACTGAAGCTTTCTTT.

The chain employs TRBV6-1 and TRBJ2-1, with D hard to call. The V end lost 2 bases, the J end lost 10 bases, and 15 bases lay between the germline ends. This CDR3 region has 14 residues. Germline V CDR1 and CDR2: MNHNS, SASEGT. The CDR3: CASSEKADLKEQFF. The CDR3 DNA follows: TGTGCCAGCAGTGAAAAGGCAGACCTCAAAGAGCAGTTCTTC.

The chain joins TRBV19 to TRBJ2-1; possibly TRBD1 for D (6 bases). CDR3 size: 13 residues. The V end was cut by 6 bases, the J end by 6 bases, with 12 bases between. The germline V gene has CDR1 LNHDA and CDR2 SQIVND (reference sequence). DNA of the CDR3: TGTGCCAGTAGCTCAAACAGGGCCAATGAGCAGTTCTTC. Translating it yields CASSSNRANEQFF.

This clone was detected only a few times. The V call is TRBV5-6, the J call TRBJ2-1; no clear D gene. Germline V gives CDR1 SGHDT, CDR2 YYEEEE. Trimming removed 2 bases from V and 10 bases from J, with 7 bases in between. CDR3 length: 11 amino acids. The DNA for the CDR3 is TGTGCCAGCAGCTTAAGCCAGGAGCAGTTCTTC. Translated: CASSLSQEQFF.